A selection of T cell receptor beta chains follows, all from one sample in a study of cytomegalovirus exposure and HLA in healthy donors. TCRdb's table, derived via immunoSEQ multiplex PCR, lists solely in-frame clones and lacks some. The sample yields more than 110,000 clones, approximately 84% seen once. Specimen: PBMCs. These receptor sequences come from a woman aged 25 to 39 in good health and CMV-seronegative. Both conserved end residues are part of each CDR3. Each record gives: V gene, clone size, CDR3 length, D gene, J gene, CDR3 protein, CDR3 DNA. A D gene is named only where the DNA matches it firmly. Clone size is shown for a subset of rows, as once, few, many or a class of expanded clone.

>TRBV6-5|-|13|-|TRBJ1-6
CASSSTPSSPLHF
TGTGCCAGCAGTTCAACCCCCAGTTCACCCCTCCACTTT
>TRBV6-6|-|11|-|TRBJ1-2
CASSYSSIYTF
TGTGCCAGCAGTTACTCGAGCATCTACACCTTC
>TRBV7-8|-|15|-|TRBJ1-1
CASSPLMEGNTEAFF
TGTGCCAGCAGCCCCCTTATGGAGGGGAACACTGAAGCTTTCTTT
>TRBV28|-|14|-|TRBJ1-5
CASRLTEWGRPQHF
TGTGCCAGCAGACTCACGGAGTGGGGGCGGCCCCAGCATTTT
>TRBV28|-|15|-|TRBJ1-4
CASSSGLLQHEKLFF
TGTGCCAGCAGTTCCGGTTTACTGCAACATGAAAAACTGTTTTTT
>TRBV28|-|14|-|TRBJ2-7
CASSPPGLAYEQYF
TGTGCCAGCAGCCCACCTGGGCTTGCCTACGAGCAGTACTTC
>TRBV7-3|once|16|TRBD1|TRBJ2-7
CASSLTLAQGAGEQYF
TGTGCCAGCAGCTTAACACTCGCGCAGGGGGCGGGAGAGCAGTACTTC
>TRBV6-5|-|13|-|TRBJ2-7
CASSPTLVHEQYF
TGTGCCAGCAGTCCAACACTAGTGCATGAGCAGTACTTC
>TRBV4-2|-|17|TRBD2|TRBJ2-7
CASSQRLAGGRPYEQYF
TGTGCCAGCAGCCAACGACTAGCGGGGGGGCGCCCCTACGAGCAGTACTTC
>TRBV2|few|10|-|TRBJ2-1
CALRAVEQFF
TGTGCCCTTCGCGCCGTCGAGCAGTTCTTC
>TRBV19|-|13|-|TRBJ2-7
CASSNTGFYEQYF
TGTGCCAGTAGTAATACAGGCTTCTACGAGCAGTACTTC
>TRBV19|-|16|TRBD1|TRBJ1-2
CASTLGGERGTYGYTF
TGTGCCAGTACCCTAGGGGGCGAAAGGGGGACCTATGGCTACACCTTC
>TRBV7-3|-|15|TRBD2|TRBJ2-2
CASGRGGTNTGELFF
TGTGCCAGTGGGCGCGGGGGGACTAACACCGGGGAGCTGTTTTTT
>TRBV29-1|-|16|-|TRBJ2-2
CSFSDSSASGTGELFF
TGCAGCTTCTCCGATTCTAGCGCTTCGGGCACCGGGGAGCTGTTTTTT
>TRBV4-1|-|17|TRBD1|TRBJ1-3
CASSPMNRGLTGNTIYF
TGCGCCAGCAGCCCGATGAACAGGGGATTGACTGGAAACACCATATATTTT
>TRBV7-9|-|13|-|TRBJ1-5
CASSLGIEQPQHF
TGTGCCAGCAGCTTAGGCATAGAGCAGCCCCAGCATTTT
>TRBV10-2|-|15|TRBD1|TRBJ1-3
CASSEAGQGGNTIYF
TGCGCCAGCAGTGAGGCGGGACAGGGTGGAAACACCATATATTTT
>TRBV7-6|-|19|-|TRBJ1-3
CASSSRSPKTVDSGNTIYF
TGTGCCAGCAGCTCCAGATCTCCTAAAACAGTCGACTCTGGAAACACCATATATTTT
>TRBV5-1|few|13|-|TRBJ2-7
CASSSLPTDEQYF
TGCGCCAGCAGCTCGCTTCCTACAGACGAGCAGTACTTC
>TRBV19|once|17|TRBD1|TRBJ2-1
CASSITPDREDFNEQFF
TGTGCCAGTAGTATAACTCCGGACAGGGAGGATTTCAATGAGCAGTTCTTC
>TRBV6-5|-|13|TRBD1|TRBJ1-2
CASSRGQGYGYTF
TGTGCCAGCAGCCGAGGACAGGGTTATGGCTACACCTTC
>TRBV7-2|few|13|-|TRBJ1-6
CASSLERNSPLHF
TGTGCCAGCAGCTTAGAGCGGAATTCACCCCTCCACTTT
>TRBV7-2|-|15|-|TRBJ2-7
CASSFTPRDTYEQYF
TGTGCCAGCAGCTTTACTCCCCGGGACACCTACGAGCAGTACTTC
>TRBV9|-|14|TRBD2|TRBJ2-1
CASSLLGGVNEQFF
TGTGCCAGCAGCCTTCTGGGGGGGGTCAATGAGCAGTTCTTC
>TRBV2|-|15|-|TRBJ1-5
CASSERRRGNQPQHF
TGTGCCAGCAGCGAACGGCGCAGGGGCAATCAGCCCCAGCATTTT
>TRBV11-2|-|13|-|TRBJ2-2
CASSSANTGELFF
TGTGCCAGCAGCTCCGCGAACACCGGGGAGCTGTTTTTT
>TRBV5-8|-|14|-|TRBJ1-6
CASSFRGDNSPLHF
TGTGCCAGCAGCTTCAGGGGAGATAATTCACCCCTCCACTTT
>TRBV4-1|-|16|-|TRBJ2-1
CASSQDRVRSSNEQFF
TGCGCCAGCAGCCAAGACAGGGTGCGGTCCAGCAATGAGCAGTTCTTC
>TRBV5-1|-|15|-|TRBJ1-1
CASSLGRVGNTEAFF
TGCGCCAGCAGCTTGGGCAGGGTAGGGAACACTGAAGCTTTCTTT